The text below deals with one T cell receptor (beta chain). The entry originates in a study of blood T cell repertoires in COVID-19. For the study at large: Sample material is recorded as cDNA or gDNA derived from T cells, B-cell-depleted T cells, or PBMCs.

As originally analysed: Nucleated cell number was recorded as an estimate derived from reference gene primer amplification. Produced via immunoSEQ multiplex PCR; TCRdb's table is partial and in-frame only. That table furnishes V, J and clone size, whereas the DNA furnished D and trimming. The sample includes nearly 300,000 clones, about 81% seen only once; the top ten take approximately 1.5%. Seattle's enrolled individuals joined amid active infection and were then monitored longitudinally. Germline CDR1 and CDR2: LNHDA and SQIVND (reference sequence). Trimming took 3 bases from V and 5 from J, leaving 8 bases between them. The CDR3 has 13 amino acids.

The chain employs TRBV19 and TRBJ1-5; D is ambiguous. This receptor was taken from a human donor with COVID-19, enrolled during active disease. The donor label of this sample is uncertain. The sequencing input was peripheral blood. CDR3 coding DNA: TGTGCCAGTAGTATTGAGAGGGATCAGCCCCAGCATTTT. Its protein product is CASSIERDQPQHF.